The 7 T cell receptor beta chains reported below all come from one sample, sequenced in a study of cytomegalovirus exposure and HLA in healthy donors. Both 60 Vbeta primers and 13 Jbeta primers went into the PCR. Some clones are missing from TCRdb's copy, which holds only in-frame ones; the method was immunoSEQ multiplex PCR. This specimen shows tens of thousands of clones; the ten leading clones hold approximately 4.8%. The sample was PBMCs. These receptors originate from a female donor in good health and CMV-seronegative.

The gene calls are TRBV7-8 and TRBJ1-5; the D gene is possibly TRBD1 (6 bases). This CDR3 region has 14 residues. Germline V lookup: CDR1 SGHVS, CDR2 FQNEAQ. The germline V and J ends were trimmed by 4 bases and 7 bases, with 14 bases remaining between them. In DNA, the CDR3 is TGTGCCAGCAGCTCTACAGGGAAGGGGCAGCCCCAGCATTTT. It specifies CASSSTGKGQPQHF.

The rearrangement joins TRBV14 to TRBJ1-6; 8 bases fit TRBD1. Germline V CDR1 and CDR2: SGHDN, FVKESK. V was clipped by 5 bases and J by 6 bases; unmatched bases: 3. The CDR3 is 14 residues long. The CDR3 DNA reads TGTGCCAGCAGCAAGGACAGGGCTAATTCACCCCTCCACTTT. It is translated as CASSKDRANSPLHF.

The V call is TRBV10-3, the J call TRBJ1-5; TRBD1 matches at 9 bases. Trimming cost V 0 bases and J 7 bases; bases outside gene matches: 7. The germline V gene has CDR1 ENHRY and CDR2 SYGVKD. The CDR3 runs to 16 residues. CDR3: CAISESTGQGKQPQHF. The CDR3 DNA sequence: TGTGCCATCAGTGAGTCCACGGGACAGGGTAAACAGCCCCAGCATTTT.

The V call is TRBV28, the J call TRBJ2-5; 10 bases line up with TRBD1. The germline V gene encodes CDR1 MDHEN and CDR2 SYDVKM. The CDR3 totals 13 residues. Losses at the gene ends were 7 bases for V and 5 bases for J; bases not matched to a gene: 4. The CDR3, as DNA: TGTGCCAGCAACCGGGACAGGGGTGAGACCCAGTACTTC. This sequence encodes CASNRDRGETQYF. Full variable domain (missing parts from reference TRBV28 and TRBJ2-5): DVKVTQSSRYLVKRTGEKVFLECVQDMDHENMFWYRQDPGLGLRLIYFSYDVKMKEKGDIPEGYSVSREKKERFSLILESASTNQTSMYLCASNRDRGETQYFGPGTRLLVL.

This chain links TRBV19 with TRBJ1-4; TRBD1 matches 9 bases. This CDR3 has 16 amino acids. Losses at the gene ends were 6 bases for V and 3 bases for J; bases not matched to a gene: 8. CDR1 and CDR2 (germline): LNHDA, SQIVND (reference sequence). CDR3 in amino acids: CASSLQGAWANEKLFF. CDR3 nucleotide sequence: TGTGCCAGTAGCTTACAGGGGGCATGGGCTAATGAAAAACTGTTTTTT.

This sequence joins TRBV4-3 and TRBJ2-3, with TRBD1 matching over 7 bases. The germline V gene has CDR1 LGHNA and CDR2 YSLEER. Germline trimming cut 0 bases from V and 4 bases from J; bases unmatched to any gene: 4. The CDR3 extends over 15 amino acids. CDR3 in amino acids: CASSQDQGVADTQYF. In nucleotides, the CDR3 is TGCGCCAGCAGCCAAGATCAGGGGGTGGCAGATACGCAGTATTTT.

The chain carries TRBV2 and TRBJ1-2, with 8 bases lining up with TRBD1. The CDR3 has 13 residues. Unmatched junction bases numbered 8, after V lost 6 bases and J lost 8 bases. Per the germline V gene, CDR1 is SNHLY and CDR2 is FYNNEI. The CDR3 sequence: CASSVGGQGGYTF. As DNA, the CDR3 is TGTGCCAGCAGCGTAGGTGGACAGGGCGGCTACACCTTC.